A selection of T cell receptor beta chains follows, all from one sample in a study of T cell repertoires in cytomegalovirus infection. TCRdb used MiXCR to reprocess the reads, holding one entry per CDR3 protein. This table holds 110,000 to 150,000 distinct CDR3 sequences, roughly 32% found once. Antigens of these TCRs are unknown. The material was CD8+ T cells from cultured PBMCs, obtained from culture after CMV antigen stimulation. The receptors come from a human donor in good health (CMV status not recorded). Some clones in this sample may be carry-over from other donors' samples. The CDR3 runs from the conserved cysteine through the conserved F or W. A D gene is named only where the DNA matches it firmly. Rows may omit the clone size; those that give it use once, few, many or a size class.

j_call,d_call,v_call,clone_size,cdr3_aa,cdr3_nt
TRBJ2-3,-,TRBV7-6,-,CASGLTGYTDTQYF,TGTGCCAGCGGATTGACAGGATACACAGATACGCAGTATTTT
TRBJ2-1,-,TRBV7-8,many,CASSWGRYNEQFF,TGTGCCAGCAGCTGGGGACGGTACAATGAGCAGTTCTTC
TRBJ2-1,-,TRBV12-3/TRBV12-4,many,CASSFAGPTYNEQFF,TGTGCCAGCAGTTTTGCAGGACCGACCTACAATGAGCAGTTCTTC
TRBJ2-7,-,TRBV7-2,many,CASSLGGGAYEQYF,TGTGCCAGCAGCTTAGGGGGGGGCGCTTACGAGCAGTACTTC
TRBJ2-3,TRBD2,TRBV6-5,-,CASSGLAGINTDTQYF,TGTGCCAGCAGTGGACTAGCGGGCATAAACACAGATACGCAGTATTTT
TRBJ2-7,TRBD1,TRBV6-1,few,CASSDWEQGAYEQYF,TGTGCCAGCAGTGATTGGGAACAGGGGGCCTACGAGCAGTACTTC
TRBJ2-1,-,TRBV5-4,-,CASSLAENNEQFF,TGTGCCAGCAGCTTGGCCGAAAACAATGAGCAGTTCTTC
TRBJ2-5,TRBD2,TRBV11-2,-,CASTSGGALETQYF,TGTGCCAGCACCAGCGGGGGGGCCTTAGAGACCCAGTACTTC
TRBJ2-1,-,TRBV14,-,CASSQDPSSYNEQFF,TGTGCCAGCAGCCAAGATCCTAGCTCCTACAATGAGCAGTTCTTC
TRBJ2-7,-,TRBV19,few,CASSIDLDAYEQYF,TGTGCCAGTAGTATAGATCTTGATGCCTACGAGCAGTACTTC
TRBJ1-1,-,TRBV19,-,CASSIGQMNTEAFF,TGTGCCAGTAGTATTGGGCAGATGAACACTGAAGCTTTCTTT
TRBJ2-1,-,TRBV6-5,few,CASSSRDTPNEQFF,TGTGCCAGCAGCAGCCGGGACACTCCCAATGAGCAGTTCTTC
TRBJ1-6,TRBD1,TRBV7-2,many,CASSTTGVSPLHF,TGTGCCAGCAGCACGACAGGGGTCTCACCCCTCCACTTT
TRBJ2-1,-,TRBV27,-,CASIGYNEQFF,TGTGCCAGCATAGGATACAATGAGCAGTTCTTC
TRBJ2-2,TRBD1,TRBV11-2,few,CASSSGTGDTGELFF,TGTGCCAGCAGCTCAGGGACAGGGGACACCGGGGAGCTGTTTTTT
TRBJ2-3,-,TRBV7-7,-,CASSLSGMGTDTQYF,TGTGCCAGCAGCTTATCGGGTATGGGCACAGATACGCAGTATTTT
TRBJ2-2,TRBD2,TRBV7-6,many,CASSSGLAGELFF,TGTGCCAGCAGCTCTGGACTAGCGGGGGAGCTGTTTTTT
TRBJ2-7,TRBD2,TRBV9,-,CASSVGSSGVYEQYF,TGTGCCAGCAGCGTAGGTTCTAGCGGGGTCTACGAGCAGTACTTC
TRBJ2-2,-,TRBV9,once,CASSALPFGGGVNTGELFF,TGTGCCAGCAGCGCCCTGCCCTTTGGAGGGGGCGTCAACACCGGGGAGCTGTTTTTT
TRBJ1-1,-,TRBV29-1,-,CSVALNTEAFF,TGCAGCGTCGCGTTGAACACTGAAGCTTTCTTT
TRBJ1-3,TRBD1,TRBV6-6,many,CASNDRGYSGNTIYF,TGTGCCAGCAACGACAGGGGATACTCTGGAAACACCATATATTTT
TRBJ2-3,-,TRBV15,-,CATSTRDFSTDTQYF,TGTGCCACCAGCACCCGGGACTTTAGCACAGATACGCAGTATTTT
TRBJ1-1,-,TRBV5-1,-,CASSLGPGPTEAFF,TGCGCCAGCAGCTTGGGACCGGGACCCACTGAAGCTTTCTTT
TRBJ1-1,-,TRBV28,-,CASSGSGGRLEAFF,TGTGCCAGCAGTGGGTCCGGCGGTAGACTTGAAGCTTTCTTT
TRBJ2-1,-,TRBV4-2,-,CASSQEDPASSYNEQFF,TGTGCCAGCAGCCAAGAAGACCCGGCGAGCTCCTACAATGAGCAGTTCTTC
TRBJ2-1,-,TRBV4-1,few,CASSPQLGVKEQFF,TGCGCCAGCAGCCCTCAGCTCGGGGTAAAGGAGCAGTTCTTC
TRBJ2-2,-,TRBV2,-,CASREEGNTGELFF,TGTGCCAGCAGGGAGGAGGGCAACACCGGGGAGCTGTTTTTT
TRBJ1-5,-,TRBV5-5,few,CASSLADSSNQPQHF,TGTGCCAGCAGCTTGGCGGACAGCAGCAATCAGCCCCAGCATTTT
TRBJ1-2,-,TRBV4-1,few,CASSQDSLAGYGYTF,TGCGCCAGCAGCCAAGACAGCCTAGCCGGCTATGGCTACACCTTC
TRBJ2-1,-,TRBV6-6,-,CASSYEATDQEQFF,TGTGCCAGCAGTTACGAGGCAACAGACCAGGAGCAGTTCTTC
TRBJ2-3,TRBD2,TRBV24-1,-,CATGTSGADTQYF,TGTGCCACCGGGACTAGCGGGGCAGATACGCAGTATTTT
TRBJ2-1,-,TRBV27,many,CASSLGSRNEQFF,TGTGCCAGCAGTTTGGGTAGCAGGAATGAGCAGTTCTTC